The present TCR beta chain was sequenced within a study of blood T cell repertoires in COVID-19. About the research overall: PBMCs, B-cell-depleted T cells, or T cells provided the cDNA or gDNA that made up the material.

Methods used by the authors: Amplification of reference gene primers provided the estimated nucleated cell counts. Libraries were prepared by immunoSEQ multiplex PCR; TCRdb keeps only in-frame clonotypes and omits some of them. The D gene and trimming were derived from the DNA, and the V and J assignments and clone size from that table. The sample has under 450,000 clones, about 91% seen once. Seattle researchers signed up patients amid active infection and tracked them longitudinally. Per germline, CDR1 SGHAT and CDR2 FQDESV (reference sequence). With V trimmed by 10 bases and J by 0 bases, 6 bases remained unmatched. The CDR3 has 14 amino acids.

V and J are TRBV11-1 and TRBJ1-3; 7 bases are shared with TRBD1. Sample: peripheral blood. This clonotype was obtained from a woman in her forties with COVID-19, enrolled during active disease. The CDR3 bases are TGTGCCACCGGCTACAGGGGCTCTGGAAACACCATATATTTT. Protein product: CATGYRGSGNTIYF.